The source of this T cell receptor (beta chain) is a study of cytomegalovirus exposure and HLA in healthy donors. CDR1 is SQVTM, CDR2 ANQGSEA, per germline. The V gene lost 4 bases and the J gene lost 8 bases, with 11 bases spanning the gap. The CDR3 length is 11 residues. A multiplex PCR was run with 60 Vbeta primers and 13 Jbeta primers. Sequencing used immunoSEQ multiplex PCR; TCRdb keeps in-frame clones, though not all of them. The sample includes about 130,000 clones, about two thirds seen only once; the top ten take around 4.8%. The clonotype comes from a man in his sixties in good health and CMV-seropositive. The sequenced material came from PBMCs. The chain uses TRBV29-1 and TRBJ1-1; D is uncertain. The chain's CDR3 is CSVGQAGEAFF. The CDR3 DNA reads as TGCAGCGTTGGGCAGGCAGGCGAAGCTTTCTTT. Together with reference TRBV29-1 and TRBJ1-1, the CDR3 gives the full variable domain: SAVISQKPSRDICQRGTSLTIQCQVDSQVTMMFWYRQQPGQSLTLIATANQGSEATYESGFVIDKFPISRPNLTFSTLTVSNMSPEDSSIYLCSVGQAGEAFFGQGTRLTVV.